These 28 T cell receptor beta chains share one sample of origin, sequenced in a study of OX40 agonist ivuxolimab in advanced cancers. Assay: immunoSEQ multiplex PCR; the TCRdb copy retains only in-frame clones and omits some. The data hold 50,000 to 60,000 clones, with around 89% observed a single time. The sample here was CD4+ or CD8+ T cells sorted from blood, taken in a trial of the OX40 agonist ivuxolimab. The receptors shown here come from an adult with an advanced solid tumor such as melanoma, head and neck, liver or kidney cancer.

The CDR3 bases are TGTGCCAGCAGCTCCCTCGGACGGAGCTCCTATAATTCACCCCTCCACTTT. Encoded protein: CASSSLGRSSYNSPLHF. This chain connects TRBV11-2 to TRBJ1-6, with D hard to call. The germline CDR1 and CDR2 sequences are SGHAT and FQNNGV. Between the trimmed V and J ends, which lost 4 bases and 0 bases, there was a span of 13 bases. The CDR3 runs to 17 residues.

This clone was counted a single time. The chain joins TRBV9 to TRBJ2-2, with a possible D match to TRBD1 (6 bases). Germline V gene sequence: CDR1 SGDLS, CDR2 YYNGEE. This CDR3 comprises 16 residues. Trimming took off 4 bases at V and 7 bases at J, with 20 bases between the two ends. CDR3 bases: TGTGCCAGCAGCCCCTGGGGTGTAGGGGGTGTCGGGGAGCTGTTTTTT. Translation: CASSPWGVGGVGELFF.

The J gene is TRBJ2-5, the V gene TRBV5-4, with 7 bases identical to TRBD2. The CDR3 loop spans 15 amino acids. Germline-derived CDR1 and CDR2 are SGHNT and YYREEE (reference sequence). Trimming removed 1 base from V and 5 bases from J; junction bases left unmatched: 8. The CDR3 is CASSLSSGLRETQYF. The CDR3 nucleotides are TGTGCCAGCAGCTTGTCTAGCGGCCTAAGGGAGACCCAGTACTTC.

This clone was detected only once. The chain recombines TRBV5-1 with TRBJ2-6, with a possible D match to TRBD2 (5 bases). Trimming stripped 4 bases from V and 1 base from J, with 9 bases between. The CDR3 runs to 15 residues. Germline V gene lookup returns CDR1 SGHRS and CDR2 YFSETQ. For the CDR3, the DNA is TGCGCCAGCAGCCGCGGGTTTTCTGGGGCCAACGTCCTGACTTTC. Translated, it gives CASSRGFSGANVLTF.

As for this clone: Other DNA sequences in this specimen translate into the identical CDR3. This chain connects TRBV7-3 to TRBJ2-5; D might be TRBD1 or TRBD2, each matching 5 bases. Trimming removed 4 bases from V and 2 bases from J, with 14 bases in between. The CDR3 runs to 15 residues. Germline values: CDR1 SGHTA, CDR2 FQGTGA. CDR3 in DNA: TGTGCCAGCAGCTCGATAGACAGCGGACAAGAGACCCAGTACTTC. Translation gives CASSSIDSGQETQYF.

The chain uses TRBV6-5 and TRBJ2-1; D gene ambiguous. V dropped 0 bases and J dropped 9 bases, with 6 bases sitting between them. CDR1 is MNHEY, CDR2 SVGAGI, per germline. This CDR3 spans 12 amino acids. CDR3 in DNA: TGTGCCAGCAGTTACTCCGGTCGTGAGCAGTTCTTC. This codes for CASSYSGREQFF.

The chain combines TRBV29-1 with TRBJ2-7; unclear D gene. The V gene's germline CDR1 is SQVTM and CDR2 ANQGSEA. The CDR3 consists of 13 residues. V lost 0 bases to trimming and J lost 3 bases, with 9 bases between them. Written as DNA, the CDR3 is TGCAGCGTTGAAGATAGGACGGGCTACGAGCAGTACTTC. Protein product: CSVEDRTGYEQYF.

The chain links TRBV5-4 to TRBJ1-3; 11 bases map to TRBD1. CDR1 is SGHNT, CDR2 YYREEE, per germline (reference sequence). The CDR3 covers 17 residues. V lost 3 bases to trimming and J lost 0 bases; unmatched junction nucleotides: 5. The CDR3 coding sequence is TGTGCCAGCAGCTGGACAGGGGGCGCCTACTCTGGAAACACCATATATTTT. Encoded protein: CASSWTGGAYSGNTIYF.

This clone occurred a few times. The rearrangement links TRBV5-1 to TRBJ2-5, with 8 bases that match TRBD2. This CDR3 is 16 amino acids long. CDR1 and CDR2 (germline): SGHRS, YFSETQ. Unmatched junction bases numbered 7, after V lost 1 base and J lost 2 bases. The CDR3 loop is CASSLPSGGGQETQYF. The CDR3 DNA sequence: TGCGCCAGCAGCTTGCCGTCGGGAGGGGGACAAGAGACCCAGTACTTC.

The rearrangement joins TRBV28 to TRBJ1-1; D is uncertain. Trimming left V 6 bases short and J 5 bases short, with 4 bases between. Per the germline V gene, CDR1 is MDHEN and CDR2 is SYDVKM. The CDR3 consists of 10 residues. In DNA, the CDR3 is TGTGCCAGCAGGTCTACTGAAGCTTTCTTT. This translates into CASRSTEAFF.

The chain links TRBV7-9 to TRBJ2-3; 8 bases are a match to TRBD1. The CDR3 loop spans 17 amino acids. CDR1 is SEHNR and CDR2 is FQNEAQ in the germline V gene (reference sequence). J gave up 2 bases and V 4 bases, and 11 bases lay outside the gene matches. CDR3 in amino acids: CASSSGTGFLNTDTQYF. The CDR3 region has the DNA TGTGCCAGCAGCTCCGGGACAGGATTTCTTAACACAGATACGCAGTATTTT.

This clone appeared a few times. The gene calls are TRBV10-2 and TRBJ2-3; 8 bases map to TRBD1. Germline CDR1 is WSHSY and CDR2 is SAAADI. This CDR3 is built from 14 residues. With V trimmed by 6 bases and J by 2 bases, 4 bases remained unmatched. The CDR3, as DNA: TGCGCCAGCAGCGGACAGGGAATCACAGATACGCAGTATTTT. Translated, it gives CASSGQGITDTQYF.

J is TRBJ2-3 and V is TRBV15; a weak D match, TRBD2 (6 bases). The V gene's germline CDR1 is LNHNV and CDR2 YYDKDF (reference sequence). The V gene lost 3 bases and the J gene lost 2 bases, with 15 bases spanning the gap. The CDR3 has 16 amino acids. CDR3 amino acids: CATSRGGFGITDTQYF. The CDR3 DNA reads TGTGCCACCAGCAGGGGGGGATTTGGGATCACAGATACGCAGTATTTT.

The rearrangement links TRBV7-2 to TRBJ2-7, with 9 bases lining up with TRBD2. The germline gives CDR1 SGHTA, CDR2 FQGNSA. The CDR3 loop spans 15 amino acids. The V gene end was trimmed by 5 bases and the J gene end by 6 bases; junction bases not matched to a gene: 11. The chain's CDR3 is CASSPSASGTGEQYF. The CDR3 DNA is TGTGCCAGCAGCCCAAGTGCTAGCGGGACCGGCGAGCAGTACTTC.

The CDR3 DNA reads TGTGCCAGCAGCCAAAGACTAGCGGGAGAGGGTGAGCAGTTCTTC. This sequence encodes CASSQRLAGEGEQFF. The rearrangement joins TRBV4-2 to TRBJ2-1, with 12 bases that match TRBD2. Unmatched junction bases numbered 5, after V lost 2 bases and J lost 9 bases. This CDR3 is 15 amino acids long. CDR1 LGHNA and CDR2 YNFKEQ come from the germline V gene.

CDR3 DNA sequence: TGTGCCAGCAGCTTAGTCGGGACAGACTCCTACGAGCAGTACTTC. Translating it yields CASSLVGTDSYEQYF. The genes are TRBV7-3 and TRBJ2-7; 7 nucleotides align to TRBD1. V shed 2 bases and J 0 bases; nucleotides not matched to a gene: 4. This CDR3 contains 15 residues. CDR1 and CDR2 from the germline V gene are SGHTA and FQGTGA.

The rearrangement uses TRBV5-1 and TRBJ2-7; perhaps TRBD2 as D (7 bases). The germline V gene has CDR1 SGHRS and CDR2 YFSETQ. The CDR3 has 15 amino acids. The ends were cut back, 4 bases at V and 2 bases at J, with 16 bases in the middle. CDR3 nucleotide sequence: TGCGCCAGCAGCAGGGGGGCTAGCGGACCCTACGAGCAGTACTTC. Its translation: CASSRGASGPYEQYF.

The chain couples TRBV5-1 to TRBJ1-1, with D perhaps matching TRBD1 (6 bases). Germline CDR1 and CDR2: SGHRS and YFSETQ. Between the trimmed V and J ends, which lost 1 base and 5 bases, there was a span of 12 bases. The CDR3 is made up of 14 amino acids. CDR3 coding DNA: TGCGCCAGCAGCTTGCAGGGGCGCCGGACTGAAGCTTTCTTT. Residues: CASSLQGRRTEAFF.

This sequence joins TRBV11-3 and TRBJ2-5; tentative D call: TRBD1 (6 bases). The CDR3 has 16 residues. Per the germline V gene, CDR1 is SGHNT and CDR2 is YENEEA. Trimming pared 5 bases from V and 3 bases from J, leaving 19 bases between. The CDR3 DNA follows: TGTGCCAGCAGCCCCAGATCGGGACAAGGAAAAGAGACCCAGTACTTC. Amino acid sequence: CASSPRSGQGKETQYF.

The CDR3 sequence is CAIRLADTSYEQYF. Written as DNA, the CDR3 is TGTGCCATCAGACTAGCGGATACCTCCTACGAGCAGTACTTC. V usage is TRBV10-3 and J usage is TRBJ2-7; 8 nucleotides line up with TRBD2. CDR1 is ENHRY and CDR2 is SYGVKD in the germline V gene. V lost 6 bases to trimming and J lost 0 bases; unmatched junction nucleotides: 4. The CDR3 runs 14 residues.

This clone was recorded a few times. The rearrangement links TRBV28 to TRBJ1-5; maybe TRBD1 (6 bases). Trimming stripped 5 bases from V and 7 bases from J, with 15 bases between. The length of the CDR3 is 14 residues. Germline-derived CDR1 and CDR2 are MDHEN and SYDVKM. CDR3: CASSRLGGRQPQHF. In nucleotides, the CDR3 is TGTGCCAGCAGTCGACTCGGGGGGCGGCAGCCCCAGCATTTT. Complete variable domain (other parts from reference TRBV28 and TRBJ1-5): DVKVTQSSRYLVKRTGEKVFLECVQDMDHENMFWYRQDPGLGLRLIYFSYDVKMKEKGDIPEGYSVSREKKERFSLILESASTNQTSMYLCASSRLGGRQPQHFGDGTRLSIL.

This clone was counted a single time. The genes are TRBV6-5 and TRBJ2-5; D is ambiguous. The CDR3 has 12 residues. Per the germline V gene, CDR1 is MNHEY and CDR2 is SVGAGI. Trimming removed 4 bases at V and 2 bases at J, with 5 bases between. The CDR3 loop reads CASSSRQETQYF. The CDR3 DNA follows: TGTGCCAGCAGTTCACGTCAAGAGACCCAGTACTTC.

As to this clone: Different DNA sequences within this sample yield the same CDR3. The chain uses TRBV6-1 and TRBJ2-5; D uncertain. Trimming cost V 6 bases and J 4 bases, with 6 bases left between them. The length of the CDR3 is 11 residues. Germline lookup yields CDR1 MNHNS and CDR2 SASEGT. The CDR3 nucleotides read TGTGCCAGCAGCCCCGGAGAGACCCAGTACTTC. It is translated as CASSPGETQYF.

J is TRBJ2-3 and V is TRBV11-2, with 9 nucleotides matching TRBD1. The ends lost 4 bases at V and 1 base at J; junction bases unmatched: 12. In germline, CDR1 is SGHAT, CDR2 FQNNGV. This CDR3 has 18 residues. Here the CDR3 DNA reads TGTGCCAGCAGCTCCAGACAGGGGGGCATGTCTGGCACAGATACGCAGTATTTT. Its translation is CASSSRQGGMSGTDTQYF.

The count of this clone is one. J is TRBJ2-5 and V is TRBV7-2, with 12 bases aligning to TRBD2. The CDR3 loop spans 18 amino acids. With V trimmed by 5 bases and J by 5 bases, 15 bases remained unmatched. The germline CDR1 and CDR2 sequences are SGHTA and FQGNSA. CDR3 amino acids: CASSPRPLLAGGSETQYF. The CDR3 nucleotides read TGTGCCAGCAGCCCAAGACCCCTACTAGCGGGAGGTTCGGAGACCCAGTACTTC.

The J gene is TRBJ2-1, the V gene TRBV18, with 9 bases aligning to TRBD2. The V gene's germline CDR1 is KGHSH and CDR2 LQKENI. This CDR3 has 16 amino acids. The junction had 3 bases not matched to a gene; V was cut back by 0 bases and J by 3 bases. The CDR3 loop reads CASSPPRTSDYNEQFF. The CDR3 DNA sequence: TGTGCCAGCTCACCACCCCGGACTAGCGACTACAATGAGCAGTTCTTC.

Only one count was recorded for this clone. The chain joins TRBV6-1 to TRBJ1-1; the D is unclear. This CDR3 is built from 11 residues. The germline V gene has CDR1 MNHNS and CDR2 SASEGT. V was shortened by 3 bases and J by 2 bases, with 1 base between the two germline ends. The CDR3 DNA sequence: TGTGCCAGCAGTGATAACACTGAAGCTTTCTTT. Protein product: CASSDNTEAFF.

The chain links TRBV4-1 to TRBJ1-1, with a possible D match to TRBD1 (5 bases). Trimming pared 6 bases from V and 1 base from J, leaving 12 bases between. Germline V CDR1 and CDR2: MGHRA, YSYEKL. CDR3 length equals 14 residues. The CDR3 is CASRGTLRNTEAFF. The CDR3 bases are TGCGCCAGCAGGGGGACCCTGAGGAACACTGAAGCTTTCTTT.